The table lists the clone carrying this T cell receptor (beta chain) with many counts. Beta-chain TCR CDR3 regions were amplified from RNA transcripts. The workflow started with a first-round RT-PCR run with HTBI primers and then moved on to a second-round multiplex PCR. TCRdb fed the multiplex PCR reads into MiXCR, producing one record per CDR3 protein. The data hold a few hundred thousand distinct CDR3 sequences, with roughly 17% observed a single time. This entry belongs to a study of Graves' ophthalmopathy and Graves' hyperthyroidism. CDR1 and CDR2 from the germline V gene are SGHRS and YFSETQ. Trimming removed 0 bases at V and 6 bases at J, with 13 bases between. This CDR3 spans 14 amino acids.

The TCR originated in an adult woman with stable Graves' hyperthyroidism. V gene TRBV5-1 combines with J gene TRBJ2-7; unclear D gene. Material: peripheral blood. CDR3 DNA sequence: TGCGCCAGCAGCTTGGGTAGTTTAGCTGCCGAGCAGTACTTC. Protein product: CASSLGSLAAEQYF.